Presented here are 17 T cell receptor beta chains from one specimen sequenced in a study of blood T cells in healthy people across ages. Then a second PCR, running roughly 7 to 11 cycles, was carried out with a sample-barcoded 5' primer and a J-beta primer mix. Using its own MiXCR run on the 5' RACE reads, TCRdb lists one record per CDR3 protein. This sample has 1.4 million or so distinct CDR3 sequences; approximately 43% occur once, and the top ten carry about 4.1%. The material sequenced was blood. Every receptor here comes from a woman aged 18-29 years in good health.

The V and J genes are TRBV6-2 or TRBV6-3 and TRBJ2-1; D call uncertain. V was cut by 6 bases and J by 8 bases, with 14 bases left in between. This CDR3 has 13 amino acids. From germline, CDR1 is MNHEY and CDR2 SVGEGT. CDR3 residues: CASRPSTVDEQFF. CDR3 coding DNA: TGTGCCAGCAGACCCTCGACCGTCGATGAGCAGTTCTTC.

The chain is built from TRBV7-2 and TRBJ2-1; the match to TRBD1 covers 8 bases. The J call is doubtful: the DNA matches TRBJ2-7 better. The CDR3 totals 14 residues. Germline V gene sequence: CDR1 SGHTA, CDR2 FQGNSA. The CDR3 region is CASSVGPGGIEQYF. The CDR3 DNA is TGTGCCAGCAGCGTAGGGCCAGGGGGCATTGAGCAGTACTTC.

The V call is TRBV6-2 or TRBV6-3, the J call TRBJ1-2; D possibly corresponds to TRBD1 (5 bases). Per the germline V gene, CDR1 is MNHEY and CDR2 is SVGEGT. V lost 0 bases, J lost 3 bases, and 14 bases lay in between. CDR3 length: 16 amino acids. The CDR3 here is CASSYSGRDGDYGYTF. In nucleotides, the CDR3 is TGTGCCAGCAGTTACTCGGGCAGGGATGGAGACTATGGCTACACCTTC.

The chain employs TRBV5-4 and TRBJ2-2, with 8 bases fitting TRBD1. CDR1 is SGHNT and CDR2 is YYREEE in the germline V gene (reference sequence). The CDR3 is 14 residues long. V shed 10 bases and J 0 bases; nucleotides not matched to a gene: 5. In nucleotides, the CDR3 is TGTGCCGCCAGCAGGGGGCCGAACACCGGGGAGCTGTTTTTT. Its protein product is CAASRGPNTGELFF.

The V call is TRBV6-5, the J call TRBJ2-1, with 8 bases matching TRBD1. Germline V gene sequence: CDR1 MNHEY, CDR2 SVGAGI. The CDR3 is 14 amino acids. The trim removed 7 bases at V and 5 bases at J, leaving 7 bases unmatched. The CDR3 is CASNRDRWNNEQFF. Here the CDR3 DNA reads TGTGCCAGCAATAGGGACAGGTGGAACAATGAGCAGTTCTTC.

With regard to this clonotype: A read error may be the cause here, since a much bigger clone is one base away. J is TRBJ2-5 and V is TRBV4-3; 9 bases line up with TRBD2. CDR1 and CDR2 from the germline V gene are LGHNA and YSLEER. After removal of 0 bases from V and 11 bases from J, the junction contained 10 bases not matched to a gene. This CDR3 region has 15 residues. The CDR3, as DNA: TGCGCCAGCAGCCAAGATACCGGGACTAGCTTTGAGCAGTACTTC. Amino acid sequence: CASSQDTGTSFEQYF.

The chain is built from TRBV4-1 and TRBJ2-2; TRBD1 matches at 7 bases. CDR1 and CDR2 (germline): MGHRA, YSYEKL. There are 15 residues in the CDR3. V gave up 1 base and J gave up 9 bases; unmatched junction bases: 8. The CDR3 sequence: CASSQVDRVERELFF. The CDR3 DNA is TGCGCCAGCAGCCAAGTTGACAGGGTAGAACGGGAGCTGTTTTTT.

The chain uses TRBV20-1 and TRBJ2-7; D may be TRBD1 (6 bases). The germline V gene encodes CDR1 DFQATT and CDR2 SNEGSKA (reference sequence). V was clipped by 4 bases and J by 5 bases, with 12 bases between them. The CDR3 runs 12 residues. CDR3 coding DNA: TGCAGTGCTATGTGGGGGCCCCACGAGCAGTACTTC. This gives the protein CSAMWGPHEQYF.

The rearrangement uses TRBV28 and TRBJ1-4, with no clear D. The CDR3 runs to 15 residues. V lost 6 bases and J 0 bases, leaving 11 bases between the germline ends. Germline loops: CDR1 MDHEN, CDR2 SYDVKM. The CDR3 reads CASSSNSATNEKLFF. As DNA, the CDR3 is TGTGCCAGCAGCTCTAACAGTGCAACTAATGAAAAACTGTTTTTT.

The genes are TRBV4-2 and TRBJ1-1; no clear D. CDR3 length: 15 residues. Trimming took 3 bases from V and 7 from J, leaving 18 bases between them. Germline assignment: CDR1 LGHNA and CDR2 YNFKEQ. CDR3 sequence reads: CASSQENPLGSEAFF. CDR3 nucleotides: TGTGCCAGCAGCCAGGAGAACCCCTTAGGTAGTGAAGCTTTCTTT.

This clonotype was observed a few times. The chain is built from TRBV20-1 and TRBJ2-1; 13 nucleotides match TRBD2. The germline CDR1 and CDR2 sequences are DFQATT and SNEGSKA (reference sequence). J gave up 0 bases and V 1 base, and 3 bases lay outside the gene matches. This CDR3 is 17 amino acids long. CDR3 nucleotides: TGCAGTGCTAGAGTGGGACTAGCGGGGAGCTCCTACAATGAGCAGTTCTTC. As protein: CSARVGLAGSSYNEQFF.

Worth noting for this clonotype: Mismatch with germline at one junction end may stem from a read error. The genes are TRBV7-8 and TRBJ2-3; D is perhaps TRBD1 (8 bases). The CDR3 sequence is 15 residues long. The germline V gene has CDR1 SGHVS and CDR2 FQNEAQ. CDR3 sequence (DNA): TGTGTCAGCAGATTCACAGGGGGAGGGACAGATACGCAGTATTTT. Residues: CVSRFTGGGTDTQYF.

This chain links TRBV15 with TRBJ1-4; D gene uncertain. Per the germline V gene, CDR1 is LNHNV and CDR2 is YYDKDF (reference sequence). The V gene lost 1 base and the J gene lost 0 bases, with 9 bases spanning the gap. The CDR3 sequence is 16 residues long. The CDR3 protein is CATSRGLSATNEKLFF. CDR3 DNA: TGTGCCACCAGCAGAGGCCTCAGTGCAACTAATGAAAAACTGTTTTTT.

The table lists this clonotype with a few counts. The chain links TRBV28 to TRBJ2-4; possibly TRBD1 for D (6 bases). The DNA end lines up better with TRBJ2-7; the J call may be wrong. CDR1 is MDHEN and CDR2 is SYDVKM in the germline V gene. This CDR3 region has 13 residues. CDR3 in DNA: TGTGCCAGCAGATCGGACAGATCCTACGAGCAGTACTTC. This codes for CASRSDRSYEQYF.

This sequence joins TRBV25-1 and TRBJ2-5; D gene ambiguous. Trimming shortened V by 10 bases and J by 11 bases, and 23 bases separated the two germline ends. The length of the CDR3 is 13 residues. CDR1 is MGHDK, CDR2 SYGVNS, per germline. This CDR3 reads CATSGRYPFKQYF. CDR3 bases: TGTGCCACCTCAGGCAGGTACCCCTTCAAGCAGTACTTC.

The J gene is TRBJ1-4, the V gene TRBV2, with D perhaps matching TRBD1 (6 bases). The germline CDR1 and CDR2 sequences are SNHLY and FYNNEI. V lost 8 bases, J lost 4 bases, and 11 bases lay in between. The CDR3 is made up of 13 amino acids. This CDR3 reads CASRDNLNEKLFF. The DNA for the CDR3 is TGTGCCAGCCGGGACAATCTTAATGAAAAACTGTTTTTT. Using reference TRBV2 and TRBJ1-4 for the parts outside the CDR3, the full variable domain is EPEVTQTPSHQVTQMGQEVILRCVPISNHLYFYWYRQILGQKVEFLVSFYNNEISEKSEIFDDQFSVERPDGSNFTLKIRSTKLEDSAMYFCASRDNLNEKLFFGSGTQLSVL.

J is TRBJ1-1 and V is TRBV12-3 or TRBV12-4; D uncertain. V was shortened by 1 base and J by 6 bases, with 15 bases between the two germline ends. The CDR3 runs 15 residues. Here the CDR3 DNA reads TGTGCCAGCAGTTTAGGTTCAGGCGTTCCCGCTGAAGCTTTCTTT. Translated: CASSLGSGVPAEAFF.